What follows are 14 T cell receptor beta chains derived from one specimen sequenced in a study of cytomegalovirus exposure and HLA in healthy donors. Amplification used 60 Vbeta primers and 13 Jbeta primers. Generated by immunoSEQ multiplex PCR, the TCRdb table keeps only in-frame clones and is missing some. Of around 120,000 clones in the sample, about 72% were seen once. Sequencing used PBMCs. The receptors here all came from a man aged 50 to 60 in good health and CMV-seropositive.

The V call is TRBV4-1, the J call TRBJ1-6, with D hard to call. There are 12 residues in the CDR3. The germline V gene has CDR1 MGHRA and CDR2 YSYEKL. V was clipped by 2 bases and J by 9 bases, with 5 bases between them. CDR3 sequence: CASSQPISPLHF. The CDR3 coding sequence is TGCGCCAGCAGCCAACCTATTTCACCCCTCCACTTT.

The rearrangement uses TRBV12-5 and TRBJ1-3; 8 positions match TRBD1. V was pared by 1 base and J by 1 base, with 3 bases of the junction left unmatched. CDR1 and CDR2 from the germline V gene are LGHNT and FRNRAP. The CDR3 spans 16 residues. CDR3: CASGLGQGISGNTIYF. DNA of the CDR3: TGTGCTAGTGGTTTGGGACAGGGGATTTCTGGAAACACCATATATTTT. Full variable domain (rest looked up from reference TRBV12-5 and TRBJ1-3): DARVTQTPRHKVTEMGQEVTMRCQPILGHNTVFWYRQTMMQGLELLAYFRNRAPLDDSGMPKDRFSAEMPDATLATLKIQPSEPRDSAVYFCASGLGQGISGNTIYFGEGSWLTVV.

The V and J genes are TRBV7-9 and TRBJ2-3; TRBD2 matches at 7 bases. Germline CDR1 SEHNR, CDR2 FQNEAQ (reference sequence). This CDR3 is built from 15 residues. Trimming cost V 3 bases and J 10 bases; bases outside gene matches: 13. CDR3 nucleotide sequence: TGTGCCAGCAGCTTGTTCGGGGGGTCCCGAGTTCCGCAGTATTTT. It specifies CASSLFGGSRVPQYF.

The genes are TRBV5-4 and TRBJ1-3; 8 nucleotides agree with TRBD1. V lost 0 bases, J lost 0 bases, and 2 bases stayed unmatched. Per germline, CDR1 SGHNT and CDR2 YYREEE (reference sequence). The CDR3 loop spans 16 amino acids. CDR3 nucleotides: TGTGCCAGCAGCTTGGCAGGGGGCCTCTCTGGAAACACCATATATTTT. Translated, it gives CASSLAGGLSGNTIYF.

A single count supports this clone. J is TRBJ2-1 and V is TRBV27, with D maybe TRBD2 (7 bases). V gave up 7 bases and J gave up 0 bases, with 16 bases separating them. CDR1 MNHEY and CDR2 SMNVEV come from the germline V gene (reference sequence). The CDR3 is 16 amino acids. Here the CDR3 DNA reads TGTGCCAGCACCGCCGAGGGGGGGGGCTCCTACAATGAGCAGTTCTTC. Residues: CASTAEGGGSYNEQFF.

A single count supports this clone. The chain employs TRBV5-1 and TRBJ2-1, with D unclear. The CDR3 extends over 14 amino acids. Germline CDR1 reads SGHRS; CDR2 reads YFSETQ. Trimming removed 10 bases from V and 3 bases from J, with 17 bases in between. The chain's CDR3 is CASTMHRSYNEQFF. In DNA form, the CDR3 reads TGCGCCTCAACCATGCACCGCAGCTACAATGAGCAGTTCTTC.

As regards this clone: One end of the junction varies from germline; a read error may be responsible. This specimen includes other DNA sequences encoding the same CDR3. V usage is TRBV15 and J usage is TRBJ2-5; D is perhaps TRBD2 (5 bases). Per germline, CDR1 LNHNV and CDR2 YYDKDF (reference sequence). This CDR3 is built from 15 residues. CDR3 nucleotide sequence: TGTGCCACCAGCAGAGATCGTGAGGGTTTTGAGACTCAGTACTTC. Translated, it gives CATSRDREGFETQYF. The full variable domain, in which reference TRBV15 and TRBJ2-5 provide the parts outside the CDR3, is DAMVIQNPRYQVTQFGKPVTLSCSQTLNHNVMYWYQQKSSQAPKLLFHYYDKDFNNEADTPDNFQSRRPNTSFCFLDIRSPGLGDTAMYLCATSRDREGFETQYFGPGTRLLVL.

The J gene is TRBJ2-2, the V gene TRBV6-5, with 8 bases aligning to TRBD2. With V trimmed by 7 bases and J by 2 bases, 3 bases remained unmatched. This CDR3 spans 14 amino acids. Germline V gene sequence: CDR1 MNHEY, CDR2 SVGAGI. The CDR3 DNA reads as TGTGCCAGCAATTTAGCGGGAAACACCGGGGAGCTGTTTTTT. Translated, it gives CASNLAGNTGELFF.

This chain connects TRBV10-3 to TRBJ2-5, with 7 bases identical to TRBD1. The CDR3 is 14 residues long. V lost 5 bases and J lost 3; bases outside the gene matches: 6. CDR1 and CDR2 (germline): ENHRY, SYGVKD. CDR3 loop: CAISPRTGEETQYF. CDR3 nucleotide sequence: TGTGCCATCAGTCCTAGGACAGGAGAAGAGACCCAGTACTTC.

CDR3 nucleotides: TGTGCCAGCAGCGGAGCCGGGACAGGGACCTACGAGCAGTACTTC. It encodes CASSGAGTGTYEQYF. The chain uses TRBV5-5 and TRBJ2-7; 9 nucleotides align to TRBD1. This CDR3 has 15 residues. Germline trimming cut 4 bases from V and 2 bases from J; bases unmatched to any gene: 7. Germline V gives CDR1 SGHKS, CDR2 YYEKEE (reference sequence).

V gene TRBV19 combines with J gene TRBJ2-2, with D possibly matching TRBD2 (7 bases). Germline CDR1 and CDR2: LNHDA and SQIVND (reference sequence). Deletions cut 0 bases from V and 7 bases from J, with 18 bases between. This CDR3 spans 17 amino acids. CDR3 nucleotides: TGTGCCAGTAGTATAGAGATAGGGGGGGGATCGATCGGGGAGCTGTTTTTT. Protein product: CASSIEIGGGSIGELFF.

CDR3 in amino acids: CASSRLAGGTSYEQYF. CDR3 bases: TGTGCCAGCAGCCGACTAGCGGGGGGGACCTCCTACGAGCAGTACTTC. The chain links TRBV5-6 to TRBJ2-7; 14 bases line up with TRBD2. This CDR3 contains 16 residues. The V gene end was trimmed by 4 bases and the J gene end by 0 bases; junction bases not matched to a gene: 3. Germline CDR1 is SGHDT and CDR2 is YYEEEE.

The chain has TRBV5-1 and TRBJ2-2, with D maybe TRBD2 (6 bases). Germline V gene sequence: CDR1 SGHRS, CDR2 YFSETQ. The CDR3 has 17 amino acids. Trimming stripped 4 bases from V and 3 bases from J, with 19 bases between. This chain's CDR3 is CASSPNGPAGDTGELFF. The CDR3 DNA reads TGCGCCAGCAGCCCAAACGGGCCAGCGGGCGACACCGGGGAGCTGTTTTTT.

CDR3 region: CASSSLRGRESFYEQYF. For the CDR3, the DNA is TGTGCCAGCAGCTCCCTTCGTGGTAGGGAGAGTTTCTACGAGCAGTACTTC. The V and J genes are TRBV7-9 and TRBJ2-7, with D possibly matching TRBD2 (5 bases). Trimming removed 4 bases from V and 3 bases from J, with 22 bases in between. Germline CDR1 is SEHNR and CDR2 is FQNEAQ (reference sequence). This CDR3 is built from 17 residues. Using reference TRBV7-9 and TRBJ2-7 for the parts outside the CDR3, the full variable domain is DTGVSQNPRHKITKRGQNVTFRCDPISEHNRLYWYRQTLGQGPEFLTYFQNEAQLEKSRLLSDRFSAERPKGSFSTLEIQRTEQGDSAMYLCASSSLRGRESFYEQYFGPGTRLTVT.